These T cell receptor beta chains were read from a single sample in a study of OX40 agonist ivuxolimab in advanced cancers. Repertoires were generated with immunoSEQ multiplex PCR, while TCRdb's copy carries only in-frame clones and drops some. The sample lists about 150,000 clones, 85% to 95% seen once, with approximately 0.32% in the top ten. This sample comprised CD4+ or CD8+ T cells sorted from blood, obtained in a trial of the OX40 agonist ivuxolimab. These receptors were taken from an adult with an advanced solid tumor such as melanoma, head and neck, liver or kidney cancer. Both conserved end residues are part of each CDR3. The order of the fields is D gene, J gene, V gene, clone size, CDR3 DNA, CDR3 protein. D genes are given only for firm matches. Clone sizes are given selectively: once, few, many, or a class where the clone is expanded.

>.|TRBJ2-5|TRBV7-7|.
TGTGCTAGCAGCCTCGGAGGCCAAGAGACCCAGTACTTC
CASSLGGQETQYF
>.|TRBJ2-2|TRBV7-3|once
TGTGCCAGCAGCTTAACGCCGGGACCGTCGAACACCGGGGAGCTGTTTTTT
CASSLTPGPSNTGELFF
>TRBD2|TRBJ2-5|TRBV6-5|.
TGTGCCAGCAGACGACTAGCTACCGGAGAGACCCAGTACTTC
CASRRLATGETQYF
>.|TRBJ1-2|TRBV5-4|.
TGTGCCAGCAGCTTGGGTACAGGGATTAACTATGGCTACACCTTC
CASSLGTGINYGYTF
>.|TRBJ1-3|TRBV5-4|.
TGTGCCAGCAGCTTGGATGCAGCCCCAAGAGGAAACACCATATATTTT
CASSLDAAPRGNTIYF
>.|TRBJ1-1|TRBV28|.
TGTGCCAGCAGTCCTCTAGGGGGGCTATCGGACACTGAAGCTTTCTTT
CASSPLGGLSDTEAFF
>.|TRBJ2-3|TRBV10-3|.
TGTGCCATCGCGACTTCGAGGGGCACAGATACGCAGTATTTT
CAIATSRGTDTQYF
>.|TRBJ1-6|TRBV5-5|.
TGTGCCAGCAGCTCCTGGACGGACACGATTCGACCCCTCCACTTT
CASSSWTDTIRPLHF
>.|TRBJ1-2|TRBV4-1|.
TGCGCCAGCAGTCCAGACAAGATCGTAAACTATGGCTACACCTTC
CASSPDKIVNYGYTF
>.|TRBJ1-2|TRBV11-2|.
TGTGCCAGCAGCTTAGGGTGGGGGAACTATGGCTACACCTTC
CASSLGWGNYGYTF
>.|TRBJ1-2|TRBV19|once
TGTGCCAGTAGTATCAGGACATTTTATGGCTACACCTTC
CASSIRTFYGYTF
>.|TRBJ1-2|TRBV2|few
TGTGCCAGCCGACCTATGGCAGGGCCCTACACCTTC
CASRPMAGPYTF
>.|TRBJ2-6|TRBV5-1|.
TGCGCCAGCAGCCGGACGCCTGGGGCCAACGTCCTGACTTTC
CASSRTPGANVLTF
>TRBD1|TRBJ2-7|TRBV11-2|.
TGTGCCAGCAGCTTCTCCGGGACAGGGATCGAGCAGTACTTC
CASSFSGTGIEQYF
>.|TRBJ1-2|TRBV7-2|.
TGTGCCAGCAGCGCCCAGCCCGGGTCGGAAAACTATGGCTACACCTTC
CASSAQPGSENYGYTF
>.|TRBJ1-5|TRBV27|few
TGTGCCAGCAGTACACAGGTGGCTTATGCGCAGCCCCAGCATTTT
CASSTQVAYAQPQHF
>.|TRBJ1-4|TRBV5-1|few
TGCGCCTCAGCTCGGGGTCCAAATGAAAAACTGTTTTTT
CASARGPNEKLFF
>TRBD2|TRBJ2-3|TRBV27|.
TGTGCCAGCACCCTCGCGGGGGGGCCAGATACGCAGTATTTT
CASTLAGGPDTQYF
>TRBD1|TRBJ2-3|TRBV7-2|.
TGTGCCAGCAGCTACGGACAGGGGGGAGATACGCAGTATTTT
CASSYGQGGDTQYF
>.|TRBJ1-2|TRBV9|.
TGTGCCAGCAGCGTAGCTAGTATTAAGGGGCGCGGGGGCTACACCTTC
CASSVASIKGRGGYTF
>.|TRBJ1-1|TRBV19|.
TGTGCCAGTACCCTCCACCTGAACACTGAAGCTTTCTTT
CASTLHLNTEAFF
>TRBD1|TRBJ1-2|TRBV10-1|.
TGCGCCAGCAGTAGGGACAGGGGTGTCTATGGCTACACCTTC
CASSRDRGVYGYTF
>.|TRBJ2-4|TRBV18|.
TGTGCCAGCTCACCAGGGGCCAAAAACATTCAGTACTTC
CASSPGAKNIQYF
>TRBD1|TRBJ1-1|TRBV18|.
TGTGCCAGCCTCCCGGACAGGGGAACTGAAGCTTTCTTT
CASLPDRGTEAFF
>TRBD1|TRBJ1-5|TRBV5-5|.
TGTGCCAGCGGGACAGGGGGCGTTAGCAATCAGCCCCAGCATTTT
CASGTGGVSNQPQHF
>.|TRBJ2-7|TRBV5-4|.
TGTGCCAGCAGCTTGGGCGCGGGACCCTACGAGCAGTACTTC
CASSLGAGPYEQYF
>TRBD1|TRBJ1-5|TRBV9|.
TGTGCCAGCAGCGGATCGACAGGGGGCGCGGTTAATCAGCCCCAGCATTTT
CASSGSTGGAVNQPQHF
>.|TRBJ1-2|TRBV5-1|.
TGCGCCAGCAGCTTGGATCGTCCCGGGAAGGATGGCTACACCTTC
CASSLDRPGKDGYTF
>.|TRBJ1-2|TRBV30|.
TGTGCCTGGAGTGTAGGAGGCCTTCTAGCCGCTAACTATGGCTACACCTTC
CAWSVGGLLAANYGYTF
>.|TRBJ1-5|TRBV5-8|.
TGTGCCAGCAGCCCATCGCTGTTGGCCAATCAGCCCCAGCATTTT
CASSPSLLANQPQHF
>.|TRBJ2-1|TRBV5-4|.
TGTGCCAGCAGTTCTCAGGGTGGTGAGCAGTTCTTC
CASSSQGGEQFF
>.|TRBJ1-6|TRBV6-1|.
TGTGCCAGCAGTGAAATAGGGCCTCATTCACCCCTCCACTTT
CASSEIGPHSPLHF
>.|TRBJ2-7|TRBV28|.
TGTGCCAGCAGTTTAGTCGGTTACGAGCAGTACTTC
CASSLVGYEQYF
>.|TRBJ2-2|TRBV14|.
TGTGCCAGCAGCCAAGGGAGCGCCGGGGAGCTGTTTTTT
CASSQGSAGELFF
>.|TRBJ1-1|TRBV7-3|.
TGTGCCAGCAGCTCCCAGAAGGGGAGGGAAGCTTTCTTT
CASSSQKGREAFF
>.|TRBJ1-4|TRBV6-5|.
TGTGCCAGCAGGGGGCTAGGTGAAAAACTGTTTTTT
CASRGLGEKLFF
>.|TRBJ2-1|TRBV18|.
TGTGCCAGCTCACCGGACCTGGACAATGAGCAGTTCTTC
CASSPDLDNEQFF
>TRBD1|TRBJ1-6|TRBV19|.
TGTGCCAGTTCATTTTACGGGACAGGCACCTCACCCCTCCACTTT
CASSFYGTGTSPLHF
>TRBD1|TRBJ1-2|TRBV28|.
TGTGCCAGCAGGCGACAGGGGGCGGGGGGCTACACCTTC
CASRRQGAGGYTF
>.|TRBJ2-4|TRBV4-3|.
TGCGCCAGCAGCCAAGCAGGGATCGGCAAAAACATTCAGTACTTC
CASSQAGIGKNIQYF
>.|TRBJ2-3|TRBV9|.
TGTGCCAGCAGCGTAGCCGGGAGACCTCGCACAGATACGCAGTATTTT
CASSVAGRPRTDTQYF